This is a list of T cell receptor beta chains from one sample in a study of T cell changes during pregnancy in multiple sclerosis. Sequencing was performed with immunoSEQ multiplex PCR; in TCRdb, only in-frame clones are kept and a portion is missing. The table has over 40,000 clones, about 92% seen once; the top ten hold approximately 2%. The sample here was peripheral blood, taken in the third trimester of pregnancy. The receptors derive from a female donor with multiple sclerosis, enrolled in a pregnancy study. Both conserved end residues are part of each CDR3. D genes are given only for firm matches. The listing skips clone size in some rows; elsewhere it reads once, few, many or a size class.

V	size	J	D	DNA	CDR3
TRBV19	once	TRBJ2-7	-	TGTGCCAGTAGCCCTGGGACTGTCTACGAGCAGTACTTC	CASSPGTVYEQYF
TRBV7-9	-	TRBJ2-1	-	TGTGCCAGCAGCTTAGAGGGCCTTGTAGCGCCCAATGAGCAGTTCTTC	CASSLEGLVAPNEQFF
TRBV11-2	-	TRBJ2-7	TRBD2	TGTGCCAGCAGCTTAGATCTGGGACTAGCGGGAGGCTGCTTC	CASSLDLGLAGGCF
TRBV19	-	TRBJ2-1	TRBD2	TGTGCCAGTAGTCCCCATCTGGCTAGCGGACTGGATCCAAATGAGCAGTTCTTC	CASSPHLASGLDPNEQFF
TRBV7-3	few	TRBJ1-2	TRBD1	TGTGCCAGCAGCCCCGGACAGGGATTGGATGGCTACACCTTC	CASSPGQGLDGYTF
TRBV4-3	-	TRBJ2-7	TRBD2	TGCGCCAGCAGCCAAGCTAGCGGGAGGGACTACGAGCAGTACTTC	CASSQASGRDYEQYF
TRBV13	-	TRBJ2-3	-	TGTGCCAGCAGCCCAAACACAGATACGCAGTATTTT	CASSPNTDTQYF
TRBV7-2	-	TRBJ2-5	TRBD2	TGTGCCAGCAGCTCGTTGACTAGCGGGAGGGCCGAGACCCAGTACTTC	CASSSLTSGRAETQYF
TRBV5-1	-	TRBJ2-3	TRBD2	TGCGCCAGCAGCCGCCTAGCGGGAGGGCCGGATACGCAGTATTTT	CASSRLAGGPDTQYF
TRBV27	-	TRBJ2-2	TRBD1	TGTGCCAGCAAAAAGTATCGAGACAGGGAAAATTTTCTTGACACCGGGGAGCTGTTTTTT	CASKKYRDRENFLDTGELFF
TRBV30	few	TRBJ1-1	-	TGTGCCTGGAGTGTGACACAAAACACTGAAGCTTTCTTT	CAWSVTQNTEAFF
TRBV7-9	-	TRBJ2-7	TRBD1	TGTGCCAGCAGCTCCACCCAGATCAGACAGGGGCGACCCTACGAGCAGTACTTC	CASSSTQIRQGRPYEQYF
TRBV5-5	-	TRBJ2-6	-	TGTGCCAGCAGCTTTTCCCCAGTCTCTGGGGCCAACGTCCTGACTTTC	CASSFSPVSGANVLTF
TRBV14	-	TRBJ1-1	-	TGTGCCAGCAGCCAGCCAGGTCGGAACACTGAAGCTTTCTTT	CASSQPGRNTEAFF
TRBV30	-	TRBJ1-1	-	TGTGCCTGGGGGAGAATGAACACTGAAGCTTTCTTT	CAWGRMNTEAFF
TRBV19	-	TRBJ1-1	TRBD1	TGTGCCAGTAGTATTGGGACAGTGACGAACACTGAAGCTTTCTTT	CASSIGTVTNTEAFF
TRBV19	-	TRBJ2-5	-	TGTGCCAGTAGTGCCGGGAGCATCTTCGAGACCCAGTACTTC	CASSAGSIFETQYF
TRBV7-3	-	TRBJ2-2	-	TGTGCCAGCAGCCCGTTGGGAGCCGGGGAGCTGTTTTTT	CASSPLGAGELFF
TRBV11-2	-	TRBJ2-3	-	TGTGCCAGCAGCTTAGGGAGGGCGGTTCCCACAGATACGCAGTATTTT	CASSLGRAVPTDTQYF
TRBV14	-	TRBJ2-1	TRBD2	TGTGCCAGCAGCCAAGTGGGACTAGCGGGAGGGGGGACATACAATGAGCAGTTCTTC	CASSQVGLAGGGTYNEQFF
TRBV7-2	-	TRBJ2-5	TRBD2	TGTGCCAGCAGCTTTAACGGACTAGCGGGAGAAGAGACCCAGTACTTC	CASSFNGLAGEETQYF
TRBV10-2	-	TRBJ1-5	-	TGCGCCAGCAGTCTACAGGATGGGCAGCCCCAGCATTTT	CASSLQDGQPQHF
TRBV28	few	TRBJ2-5	-	TGTGCCAGCCATGGACAGAACCAAGAGACCCAGTACTTC	CASHGQNQETQYF
TRBV9	-	TRBJ2-1	TRBD2	TGTGCCAGCAGCGCGGGATCGGGAGGCCACAATGAGCAGTTCTTC	CASSAGSGGHNEQFF
TRBV5-1	-	TRBJ1-1	-	TGCGCCAGCAATCCAAACGGGATGAACACTGAAGCTTTCTTT	CASNPNGMNTEAFF
TRBV5-5	-	TRBJ1-5	-	TGTGCCAGCAGCTTGGGGACAGCGTCTCATCAGCCCCAGCATTTT	CASSLGTASHQPQHF
TRBV15	-	TRBJ2-3	-	TGTGCCACCAGCAGAGATCTCGGGGGAGCGGTTGGGGCAGATACGCAGTATTTT	CATSRDLGGAVGADTQYF